Below, 25 T cell receptor beta chains from the same sample are listed, as sequenced in a study of shared clonotypes between healthy human individuals. Here immunoSEQ multiplex PCR was the method, and the copy in TCRdb shows in-frame clones only, minus some. There are 2 million to 2.5 million clones in the sample; over 90% occur only once, and about 0.37% lies in the top ten. The sample was naive CD4+ T cells from PBMCs. Subset denoted: CD45RA+ positively selected. These TCRs come from a man younger than 30 in good health. Some clones in this sample may be carry-over from other donors' samples.

The chain links TRBV27 to TRBJ2-6; D call uncertain. The V and J ends lost 0 bases and 1 base respectively, with 7 bases between them. Germline values: CDR1 MNHEY, CDR2 SMNVEV (reference sequence). The CDR3 spans 16 residues. CDR3 residues: CASSLSRASGANVLTF. CDR3 bases: TGTGCCAGCAGTTTATCTCGGGCTTCTGGGGCCAACGTCCTGACTTTC. Supplemented by reference TRBV27 and TRBJ2-6, the full variable domain reads EAQVTQNPRYLITVTGKKLTVTCSQNMNHEYMSWYRQDPGLGLRQIYYSMNVEVTDKGDVPEGYKVSRKEKRNFPLILESPSPNQTSLYFCASSLSRASGANVLTFGAGSRLTVL.

This chain links TRBV28 with TRBJ2-6, with D possibly matching TRBD1 (5 bases). The CDR3 extends over 15 amino acids. V lost 4 bases to trimming and J lost 0 bases, with 7 bases between them. Looked up from germline, CDR1 is MDHEN and CDR2 is SYDVKM. The chain's CDR3 is CASSWGRSGANVLTF. CDR3 nucleotide sequence: TGTGCCAGCAGTTGGGGCCGCTCTGGGGCCAACGTCCTGACTTTC.

The chain combines TRBV6-5 with TRBJ2-7; D uncertain. CDR1 is MNHEY, CDR2 SVGAGI, per germline. Trimming took off 6 bases at V and 3 bases at J, with 12 bases between the two ends. The CDR3 is made up of 13 amino acids. The CDR3 reads CASSIASHYEQYF. The CDR3 DNA is TGTGCCAGCAGCATTGCCAGCCACTACGAGCAGTACTTC.

V and J are TRBV7-6 and TRBJ2-2, with D unresolved. Trimming took off 8 bases at V and 0 bases at J, with 10 bases between the two ends. The CDR3 is made up of 14 amino acids. Per the germline V gene, CDR1 is SGHVS and CDR2 is FNYEAQ. This chain's CDR3 is CASLGISNTGELFF. The CDR3 region has the DNA TGTGCCAGCCTAGGAATTTCGAACACCGGGGAGCTGTTTTTT.

The chain carries TRBV11-2 and TRBJ2-7; D remains ambiguous. V lost 0 bases, J lost 4 bases, and 4 bases lay in between. Germline lookup yields CDR1 SGHAT and CDR2 FQNNGV. The CDR3 loop spans 12 amino acids. The chain's CDR3 is CASSLEEYEQYF. CDR3 bases: TGTGCCAGCAGCTTAGAGGAGTACGAGCAGTACTTC.

The chain recombines TRBV6-1 with TRBJ2-7, with 11 bases fitting TRBD2. Germline lookup yields CDR1 MNHNS and CDR2 SASEGT. J gave up 2 bases and V 4 bases, and 7 bases lay outside the gene matches. The CDR3 sequence is 16 residues long. The chain's CDR3 is CASSGRLAGNPYEQYF. For the CDR3, the DNA is TGTGCCAGCAGTGGCCGACTAGCGGGAAATCCCTACGAGCAGTACTTC.

The chain has TRBV27 and TRBJ1-2; D unclear. V was cut by 3 bases and J by 4 bases, with 9 bases left in between. CDR3 length: 13 residues. Germline CDR1 and CDR2: MNHEY and SMNVEV (reference sequence). The CDR3 spells CASSFSDSYGYTF. The CDR3 DNA reads TGTGCCAGCAGTTTTTCCGATAGCTATGGCTACACCTTC.

The CDR3 DNA follows: TGTGCCAGCAGTTTCCCCCATACTAGCGGGAGGGCCGACGAGCAGTACTTC. It yields the protein CASSFPHTSGRADEQYF. The chain has TRBV28 and TRBJ2-7, with 13 bases aligning to TRBD2. This CDR3 region has 17 residues. CDR1 and CDR2 from the germline V gene are MDHEN and SYDVKM. V lost 3 bases, J lost 5 bases, and 10 bases stayed unmatched.

The chain couples TRBV19 to TRBJ1-1; D is unresolved. This CDR3 has 14 amino acids. Trimming left V 4 bases short and J 4 bases short, with 13 bases between. Per germline, CDR1 LNHDA and CDR2 SQIVND (reference sequence). The CDR3 DNA follows: TGTGCCAGTAGTACTCAGGAGGTCCGCACTGAAGCTTTCTTT. The encoded protein is CASSTQEVRTEAFF.

J is TRBJ1-3 and V is TRBV30; D is uncertain. The V end was cut by 0 bases, the J end by 1 base, with 10 bases between. The length of the CDR3 is 15 residues. CDR1 is GTSNPN and CDR2 is SVGIG in the germline V gene (reference sequence). The CDR3 loop reads CAWSVRGQSGNTIYF. CDR3 DNA: TGTGCCTGGAGTGTACGAGGGCAGTCTGGAAACACCATATATTTT.

This clone has a single count. The chain combines TRBV2 with TRBJ1-6; D remains ambiguous. V gave up 2 bases and J gave up 10 bases, with 12 bases separating them. The CDR3 loop spans 14 amino acids. The V gene's germline CDR1 is SNHLY and CDR2 FYNNEI. The CDR3 region is CASSEYAGGSPLHF. Here the CDR3 DNA reads TGTGCCAGCAGTGAATATGCGGGTGGATCACCCCTCCACTTT.

The rearrangement links TRBV30 to TRBJ1-1, with D perhaps TRBD1 (6 bases). Germline lookup yields CDR1 GTSNPN and CDR2 SVGIG (reference sequence). The CDR3 totals 15 residues. V gave up 3 bases and J gave up 4 bases, with 18 bases separating them. This CDR3 is CAWSLNRERRTEAFF. CDR3 coding DNA: TGTGCCTGGAGCCTGAACAGGGAGCGGCGCACTGAAGCTTTCTTT.

This rearrangement joins TRBV7-2 to TRBJ2-1; possibly TRBD1 for D (5 bases). CDR1 and CDR2 (germline): SGHTA, FQGNSA. Deletions cut 5 bases from V and 4 bases from J, with 12 bases between. The CDR3 has 14 amino acids. CDR3 DNA sequence: TGTGCCAGCAGCCTCGACGGACATTACAATGAGCAGTTCTTC. It encodes CASSLDGHYNEQFF.

The chain recombines TRBV28 with TRBJ2-2; 8 bases are a match to TRBD1. This CDR3 spans 13 amino acids. V dropped 8 bases and J dropped 5; count of bases not matched to a gene: 4. Germline V lookup: CDR1 MDHEN, CDR2 SYDVKM. The CDR3 spells CASLTGVTGELFF. The CDR3 nucleotides are TGTGCCAGCCTGACAGGGGTTACCGGGGAGCTGTTTTTT.

V gene TRBV6-1 combines with J gene TRBJ2-7; D is ambiguous. Germline V lookup: CDR1 MNHNS, CDR2 SASEGT. The CDR3 runs to 12 residues. Trimming took off 1 base at V and 5 bases at J, with 6 bases between the two ends. The CDR3 spells CASSEGVHEQYF. CDR3 in DNA: TGTGCCAGCAGTGAAGGGGTCCACGAGCAGTACTTC.

This sequence joins TRBV6-5 and TRBJ2-2; TRBD1 matches 9 bases. Germline values: CDR1 MNHEY, CDR2 SVGAGI. The ends lost 6 bases at V and 4 bases at J; junction bases unmatched: 6. This CDR3 is built from 15 residues. The DNA of the CDR3 is TGTGCCAGCAGCCGGACAGGGGCTGGCACCGGGGAGCTGTTTTTT. This encodes CASSRTGAGTGELFF.

The CDR3 bases are TGTGCCAGCAGTCCGCTTAGTATTGGGGCCAACGTCCTGACTTTC. This sequence encodes CASSPLSIGANVLTF. The chain recombines TRBV27 with TRBJ2-6; D remains ambiguous. Trimming stripped 5 bases from V and 3 bases from J, with 11 bases between. This CDR3 has 15 amino acids. Looked up from germline, CDR1 is MNHEY and CDR2 is SMNVEV (reference sequence).

The V call is TRBV19, the J call TRBJ1-2; no firm D call. Trimming took off 0 bases at V and 4 bases at J, with 12 bases between the two ends. Per the germline V gene, CDR1 is LNHDA and CDR2 is SQIVND (reference sequence). The CDR3 loop spans 15 amino acids. The CDR3 DNA follows: TGTGCCAGTAGTATAGATTCGGCCAGAGCCTATGGCTACACCTTC. This gives the protein CASSIDSARAYGYTF.

V gene TRBV5-1 combines with J gene TRBJ2-6; 9 nucleotides match TRBD1. From germline, CDR1 is SGHRS and CDR2 YFSETQ. CDR3 length: 17 residues. V shed 4 bases and J 2 bases; nucleotides not matched to a gene: 7. The chain's CDR3 is CASSQGQGSPGANVLTF. CDR3 bases: TGCGCCAGCAGCCAGGGACAGGGATCACCTGGGGCCAACGTCCTGACTTTC.

V is TRBV9 and J is TRBJ2-1, with 7 bases fitting TRBD2. The CDR3 totals 15 residues. Germline V gene sequence: CDR1 SGDLS, CDR2 YYNGEE. Trimming at V came to 0 bases and at J to 8 bases, leaving 8 bases not matched to a gene. CDR3 bases: TGTGCCAGCAGCGTAGAACTCCTAGCGGAGTATGAGCAGTTCTTC. This gives the protein CASSVELLAEYEQFF.

The chain employs TRBV28 and TRBJ2-1; TRBD2 might be the D (7 bases). Germline V gene sequence: CDR1 MDHEN, CDR2 SYDVKM. Trimming left V 2 bases short and J 8 bases short, with 13 bases between. The CDR3 extends over 14 amino acids. CDR3 DNA: TGTGCCAGCAGTTTAGGGGGGGCGCAACATGAGCAGTTCTTC. This encodes CASSLGGAQHEQFF.

This rearrangement joins TRBV29-1 to TRBJ1-4; 8 bases line up with TRBD1. This CDR3 is 14 amino acids long. The germline gives CDR1 SQVTM, CDR2 ANQGSEA. Trimming cost V 5 bases and J 8 bases; bases outside gene matches: 10. The DNA for the CDR3 is TGCAGCGTTTCTTGGACGACAGGGGTGGAAAAACTGTTTTTT. Residues: CSVSWTTGVEKLFF.

The gene calls are TRBV27 and TRBJ2-3; 12 bases map to TRBD1. There are 15 residues in the CDR3. V shed 2 bases and J 4 bases; nucleotides not matched to a gene: 1. Germline CDR1 is MNHEY and CDR2 is SMNVEV (reference sequence). CDR3 amino acids: CASSLGTGGADTQYF. CDR3 in DNA: TGTGCCAGCAGTTTAGGGACAGGGGGCGCAGATACGCAGTATTTT.

J is TRBJ1-5 and V is TRBV6-1; D is possibly TRBD1 (5 bases). The CDR3 runs to 15 residues. Per germline, CDR1 MNHNS and CDR2 SASEGT. Trimming cost V 1 base and J 2 bases, with 9 bases left between them. The CDR3 is CASSEGSGGNQPQHF. The CDR3 DNA reads as TGTGCCAGCAGTGAAGGGTCGGGGGGCAATCAGCCCCAGCATTTT.

The chain has TRBV28 and TRBJ2-7; TRBD1 is a possible D gene (5 bases). Germline assignment: CDR1 MDHEN and CDR2 SYDVKM. V lost 4 bases, J lost 7 bases, and 14 bases lay in between. The CDR3 extends over 13 amino acids. This CDR3 reads CASSWRQGGEQYF. In DNA form, the CDR3 reads TGTGCCAGCAGTTGGCGGCAGGGTGGTGAGCAGTACTTC.